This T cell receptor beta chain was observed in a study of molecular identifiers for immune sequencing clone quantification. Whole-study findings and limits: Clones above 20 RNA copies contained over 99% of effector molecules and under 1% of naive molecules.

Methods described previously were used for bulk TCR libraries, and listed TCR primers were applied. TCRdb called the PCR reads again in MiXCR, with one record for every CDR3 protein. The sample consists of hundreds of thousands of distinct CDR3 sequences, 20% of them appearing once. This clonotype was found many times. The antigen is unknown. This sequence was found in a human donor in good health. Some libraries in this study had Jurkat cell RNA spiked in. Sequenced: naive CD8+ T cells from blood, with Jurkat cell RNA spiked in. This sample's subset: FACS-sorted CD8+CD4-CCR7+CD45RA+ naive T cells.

CDR3 sequence (DNA): TGTGCCAGCAGCTTAGAATTTACTAGCGCGGGGGATACGCAGTATTTT. Protein product: CASSLEFTSAGDTQYF. V usage is TRBV11-2 and J usage is TRBJ2-3; 7 nucleotides align to TRBD2. The CDR3 is 16 amino acids. The germline V gene has CDR1 SGHAT and CDR2 FQNNGV. After removal of 0 bases from V and 6 bases from J, the junction contained 9 bases not matched to a gene.